This record concerns one T cell receptor beta chain sequence. Its antigen is as yet unknown. The CDR3 contains 15 residues. V shed 4 bases and J shed 7 bases, with 19 bases lying between them. Germline values: CDR1 MGHRA, CDR2 YSYEKL. Researchers took RNA transcripts and amplified the TCR beta CDR3 regions from them. HTBI primers drove first-round RT-PCR of the TCR CDR3. Each CDR3 protein gets one entry after TCRdb re-called the multiplex PCR reads with MiXCR. The sample contains 92,000 or so distinct CDR3 sequences, 51% of which appear only once. The data were obtained in a study of T cells in Graves' hyperthyroidism and ophthalmopathy. The diagnoses drew upon clinical symptoms, serum thyroxine and TRAb, thyroid ultrasound and orbital computed tomography. General study findings and limits: Most thyroid clonotypes with frequency above 0.001 were detected in blood. Ophthalmopathy could be told apart from stable hyperthyroidism with a 13 V-J model.

Sequencing was done on a sample of blood. The rearrangement links TRBV4-1 to TRBJ2-5, with D possibly matching TRBD2 (7 bases). This clonotype was obtained from a woman aged 40 to 55 with Graves' hyperthyroidism. The CDR3 spells CASSRQMREGGTQYF. The CDR3 nucleotides are TGCGCCAGCAGCCGGCAGATGAGGGAGGGGGGGACCCAGTACTTC.